The 19 T cell receptor beta chains listed next were all sequenced from one sample in a study of T cells after yellow fever vaccination. TCRdb independently ran MiXCR on the 5' RACE reads; one entry per CDR3 protein. This table holds fewer than 350,000 distinct CDR3 sequences, 4% to 5.5% found once. The specimen was PBMCs, collected 15 days after the yellow fever booster vaccination. Receptors were obtained from a man aged 18 to 35 who received the YFV17D yellow fever vaccine.

This clonotype has ten or more counts. The J gene is TRBJ1-4, the V gene TRBV15; D ambiguous. CDR1 is LNHNV and CDR2 is YYDKDF in the germline V gene (reference sequence). The CDR3 has 15 residues. V lost 3 bases and J 8 bases, leaving 16 bases between the germline ends. The CDR3 region is CATSRADRLGEKLFF. The CDR3, as DNA: TGTGCCACCAGCAGGGCGGACCGCCTGGGGGAAAAACTGTTTTTT.

A few counts support this clonotype. The chain uses TRBV7-2 and TRBJ2-5; the D gene is possibly TRBD2 (5 bases). Germline CDR1 is SGHTA and CDR2 is FQGNSA. CDR3 length: 15 residues. Trimming cost V 3 bases and J 5 bases, with 16 bases left between them. The CDR3 region is CTSSFRGSAGETQYF. The CDR3 nucleotides read TGTACCAGCAGCTTTAGAGGGTCTGCCGGTGAGACCCAGTACTTC.

The V gene is TRBV3-1, the J gene TRBJ1-1; 7 bases match TRBD1. The CDR3 is 15 residues long. The ends lost 0 bases at V and 8 bases at J; junction bases unmatched: 9. CDR1 is LGHDT and CDR2 is YNNKEL in the germline V gene (reference sequence). This CDR3 is CASSQDRGGTVEAFF. CDR3 in DNA: TGTGCCAGCAGCCAAGATCGGGGTGGGACAGTCGAAGCTTTCTTT.

This clonotype has more than one count but fewer than ten. The chain couples TRBV4-2 to TRBJ2-6; 11 bases are shared with TRBD1. The V gene's germline CDR1 is LGHNA and CDR2 YNFKEQ. With V trimmed by 4 bases and J by 2 bases, 1 base remained unmatched. CDR3 length equals 16 residues. The CDR3 protein is CASSPGQGAGANVLTF. Written as DNA, the CDR3 is TGTGCCAGCAGCCCGGGACAGGGGGCTGGGGCCAACGTCCTGACTTTC.

This clonotype was observed a handful of times. This sequence joins TRBV3-1 and TRBJ1-6; 8 nucleotides agree with TRBD1. The CDR3 is 16 amino acids. The J segment lost 8 bases and the V segment lost 4 bases, leaving 10 bases of the junction unmatched. In germline, CDR1 is LGHDT, CDR2 YNNKEL (reference sequence). The CDR3 loop is CASSLIPGTGDSPLHF. CDR3 bases: TGTGCCAGCAGCCTCATCCCGGGGACAGGAGATTCACCCCTCCACTTT.

The chain has TRBV24-1 and TRBJ1-1, with D unclear. Per the germline V gene, CDR1 is KGHDR and CDR2 is SFDVKD. The CDR3 has 13 residues. The germline V and J ends were trimmed by 2 bases and 7 bases, with 10 bases remaining between them. CDR3 sequence (DNA): TGTGCCACCAGTGATTCCTACAGAGATGAAGCTTTCTTT. It is translated as CATSDSYRDEAFF.

V gene TRBV7-9 combines with J gene TRBJ2-1; 8 nucleotides match TRBD2. J gave up 8 bases and V 11 bases, and 11 bases lay outside the gene matches. This CDR3 comprises 13 residues. CDR1 SEHNR and CDR2 FQNEAQ come from the germline V gene (reference sequence). The CDR3 DNA sequence: TGTGCCCGACAACCTAGCGGGTTGGATGAGCAGTTCTTC. Protein product: CARQPSGLDEQFF.

This clonotype was observed at least ten times. The chain couples TRBV20-1 to TRBJ1-1; D remains ambiguous. The CDR3 consists of 13 residues. Germline CDR1 reads DFQATT; CDR2 reads SNEGSKA (reference sequence). The V gene lost 7 bases and the J gene lost 0 bases, with 12 bases spanning the gap. CDR3: CSVARTLNTEAFF. For the CDR3, the DNA is TGCAGTGTTGCCAGAACATTGAACACTGAAGCTTTCTTT.

Ten or more counts support this clonotype. The V gene is TRBV5-1, the J gene TRBJ2-5; possible D gene TRBD1, 6 bases. The germline V and J ends were trimmed by 5 bases and 3 bases, with 11 bases remaining between them. Germline CDR1 SGHRS, CDR2 YFSETQ. This CDR3 has 13 residues. Here the CDR3 reads CASREQGKETQYF. In nucleotides, the CDR3 is TGCGCCAGCAGGGAACAGGGAAAAGAGACCCAGTACTTC.

This clonotype was counted at least ten times. As DNA, the CDR3 is TGCAGTGCTAGAGATCTAAGGTCCTCCTACGAGCAGTACTTC. Translation gives CSARDLRSSYEQYF. V gene TRBV20-1 combines with J gene TRBJ2-7, with D unclear. This CDR3 has 14 amino acids. Germline V gives CDR1 DFQATT, CDR2 SNEGSKA (reference sequence). The germline V and J ends were trimmed by 0 bases and 0 bases, with 9 bases remaining between them.

In its sample, this clonotype was seen a few times. V and J are TRBV7-6 and TRBJ2-1; possible D gene TRBD2, 6 bases. The CDR3 runs to 18 residues. Germline CDR1 and CDR2: SGHVS and FNYEAQ. Deletions cut 5 bases from V and 6 bases from J, with 26 bases between. The CDR3: CASSPAVGGYLRPNEQFF. The CDR3 DNA reads TGTGCCAGCAGCCCGGCGGTGGGGGGTTATCTTCGGCCCAATGAGCAGTTCTTC.

This chain links TRBV20-1 with TRBJ1-5; a weak D match, TRBD1 (5 bases). There are 13 residues in the CDR3. The V and J ends lost 3 bases and 2 bases respectively, with 8 bases between them. Germline CDR1 reads DFQATT; CDR2 reads SNEGSKA (reference sequence). CDR3 in amino acids: CSASRDRNQPQHF. Here the CDR3 DNA reads TGCAGTGCTAGCCGGGACCGCAATCAGCCCCAGCATTTT.

This clonotype has ten or more counts. This chain links TRBV7-6 with TRBJ2-1; no clear D. With 1 base removed from V and 0 bases from J, the gap between germline ends came to 13 bases. The V gene's germline CDR1 is SGHVS and CDR2 FNYEAQ. The CDR3 extends over 17 amino acids. The CDR3 bases are TGTGCCAGCAGCTTAGGTCGGCTACTACACTCCTACAATGAGCAGTTCTTC. Protein product: CASSLGRLLHSYNEQFF.

The J gene is TRBJ1-5, the V gene TRBV4-3; 8 bases align to TRBD1. Germline assignment: CDR1 LGHNA and CDR2 YSLEER. V was pared by 4 bases and J by 3 bases, with 11 bases of the junction left unmatched. CDR3 length equals 17 residues. This chain's CDR3 is CASSLSPETGDNQPQHF. The CDR3 nucleotides read TGCGCCAGCAGCCTCTCCCCAGAGACAGGGGACAATCAGCCCCAGCATTTT.

At least ten counts were recorded for this clonotype. The V call is TRBV7-2, the J call TRBJ2-3; 8 nucleotides align to TRBD1. There are 17 residues in the CDR3. Losses at the gene ends were 4 bases for V and 4 bases for J; bases not matched to a gene: 13. In germline, CDR1 is SGHTA, CDR2 FQGNSA. The DNA of the CDR3 is TGTGCCAGCAGCTCCCCGAAATTCAGGGGGCCCTCAGATACGCAGTATTTT. This gives the protein CASSSPKFRGPSDTQYF.

The sample holds many counts of this clonotype. One junction end does not reproduce the germline sequence, and a read error may be involved. The rearrangement joins TRBV5-1 to TRBJ1-6; possibly TRBD1 for D (5 bases). The CDR3 length is 13 residues. Germline V gene lookup returns CDR1 SGHRS and CDR2 YFSETQ. Written as DNA, the CDR3 is TGTGCCAGCAGCTTAGCACGGGACTCACCCCTCCACTTT. Its protein is CASSLARDSPLHF.

This clonotype came up many times. The genes are TRBV4-3 and TRBJ1-1; TRBD1 might be the D (5 bases). Germline V gene lookup returns CDR1 LGHNA and CDR2 YSLEER. V lost 4 bases, J lost 1 base, and 13 bases lay in between. There are 15 residues in the CDR3. The CDR3 is CASSRGTAGNTEAFF. The CDR3 bases are TGCGCCAGCAGCCGGGGGACTGCCGGGAACACTGAAGCTTTCTTT.

At least ten counts were recorded for this clonotype. The chain carries TRBV7-8 and TRBJ2-5; D gene unclear. Per germline, CDR1 SGHVS and CDR2 FQNEAQ. Trimming shortened V by 0 bases and J by 0 bases, and 5 bases separated the two germline ends. The CDR3 runs to 14 residues. The CDR3 DNA sequence: TGTGCCAGCAGCTTAGCTTGGCACCAAGAGACCCAGTACTTC. This codes for CASSLAWHQETQYF. The variable domain in full, with the rest retrieved from reference TRBV7-8 and TRBJ2-5, is GAGVSQSPRYKVAKRGQDVALRCDPISGHVSLFWYQQALGQGPEFLTYFQNEAQLDKSGLPSDRFFAERPEGSVSTLKIQRTQQEDSAVYLCASSLAWHQETQYFGPGTRLLVL.

This clonotype turned up a few times. The chain couples TRBV7-9 to TRBJ1-4, with D possibly TRBD1 on 5 matching bases. The CDR3 contains 14 residues. V was cut by 7 bases and J by 7 bases, with 16 bases left in between. The germline gives CDR1 SEHNR, CDR2 FQNEAQ (reference sequence). The CDR3 is CASNPEGRTEKLFF. CDR3 bases: TGTGCCAGCAACCCGGAGGGGAGGACTGAAAAACTGTTTTTT.